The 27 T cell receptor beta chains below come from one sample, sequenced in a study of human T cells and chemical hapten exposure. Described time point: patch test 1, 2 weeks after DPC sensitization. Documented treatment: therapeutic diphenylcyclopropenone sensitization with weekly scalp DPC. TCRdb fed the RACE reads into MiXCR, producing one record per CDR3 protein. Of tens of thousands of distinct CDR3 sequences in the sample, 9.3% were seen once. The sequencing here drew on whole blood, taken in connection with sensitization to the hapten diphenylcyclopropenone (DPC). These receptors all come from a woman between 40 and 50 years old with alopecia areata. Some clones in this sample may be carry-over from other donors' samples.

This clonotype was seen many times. CDR3 residues: CAWSVARTWVPGNTIYF. The CDR3 region has the DNA TGTGCCTGGAGTGTAGCGCGTACATGGGTTCCTGGAAACACCATATATTTT. The J gene is TRBJ1-3, the V gene TRBV30; no clear D gene. V was clipped by 0 bases and J by 2 bases, with 17 bases between them. Per germline, CDR1 GTSNPN and CDR2 SVGIG (reference sequence). This CDR3 spans 17 amino acids.

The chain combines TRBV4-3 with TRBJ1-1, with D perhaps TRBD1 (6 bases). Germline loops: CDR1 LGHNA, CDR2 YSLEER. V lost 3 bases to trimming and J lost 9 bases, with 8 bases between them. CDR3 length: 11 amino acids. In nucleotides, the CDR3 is TGCGCCAGCAGCCACGACAGGCAAGCTTTCTTT. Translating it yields CASSHDRQAFF.

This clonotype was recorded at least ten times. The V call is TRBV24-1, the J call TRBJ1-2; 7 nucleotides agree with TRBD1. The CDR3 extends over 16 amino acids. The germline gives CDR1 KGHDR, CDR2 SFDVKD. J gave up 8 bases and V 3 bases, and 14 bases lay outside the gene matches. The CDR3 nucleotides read TGTGCCACCAGTGATCCCAAATCCGGGACAGTTGGGGGCTACACCTTC. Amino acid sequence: CATSDPKSGTVGGYTF.

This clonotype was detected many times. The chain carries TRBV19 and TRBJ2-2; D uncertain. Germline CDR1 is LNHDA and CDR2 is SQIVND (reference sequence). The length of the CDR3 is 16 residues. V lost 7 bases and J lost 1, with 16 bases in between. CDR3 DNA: TGTGCCAGTACCCTATCCCAATGGGGGAACACCGGGGAGCTGTTTTTT. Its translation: CASTLSQWGNTGELFF.

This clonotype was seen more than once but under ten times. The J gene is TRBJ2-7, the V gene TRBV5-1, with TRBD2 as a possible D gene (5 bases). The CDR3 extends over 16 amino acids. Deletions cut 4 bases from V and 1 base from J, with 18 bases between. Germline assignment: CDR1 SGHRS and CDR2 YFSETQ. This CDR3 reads CASSPGSGRLSYEQYF. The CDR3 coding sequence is TGCGCCAGCAGCCCTGGGAGCGGACGGTTATCCTACGAGCAGTACTTC. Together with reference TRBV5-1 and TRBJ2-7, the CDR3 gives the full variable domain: KAGVTQTPRYLIKTRGQQVTLSCSPISGHRSVSWYQQTPGQGLQFLFEYFSETQRNKGNFPGRFSGRQFSNSRSEMNVSTLELGDSALYLCASSPGSGRLSYEQYFGPGTRLTVT.

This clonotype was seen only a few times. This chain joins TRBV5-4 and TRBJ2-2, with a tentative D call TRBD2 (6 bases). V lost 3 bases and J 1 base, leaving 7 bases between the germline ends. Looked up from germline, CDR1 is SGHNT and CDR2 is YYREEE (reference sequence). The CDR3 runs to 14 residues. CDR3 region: CASSWRGNTGELFF. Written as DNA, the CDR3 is TGTGCCAGCAGCTGGCGGGGGAACACCGGGGAGCTGTTTTTT.

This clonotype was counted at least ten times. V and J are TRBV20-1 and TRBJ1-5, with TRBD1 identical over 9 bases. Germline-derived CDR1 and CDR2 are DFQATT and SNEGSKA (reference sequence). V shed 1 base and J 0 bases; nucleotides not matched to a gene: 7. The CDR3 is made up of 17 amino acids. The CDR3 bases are TGCAGTGCTAGAGGCCGGGACAGGGCTATTAGCAATCAGCCCCAGCATTTT. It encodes CSARGRDRAISNQPQHF.

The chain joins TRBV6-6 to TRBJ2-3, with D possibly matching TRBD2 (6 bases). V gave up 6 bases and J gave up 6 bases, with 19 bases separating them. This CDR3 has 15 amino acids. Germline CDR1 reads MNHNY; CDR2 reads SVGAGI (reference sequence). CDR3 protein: CASRMGLLGLDTQYF. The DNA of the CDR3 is TGTGCCAGCAGGATGGGACTCCTAGGTTTGGATACGCAGTATTTT.

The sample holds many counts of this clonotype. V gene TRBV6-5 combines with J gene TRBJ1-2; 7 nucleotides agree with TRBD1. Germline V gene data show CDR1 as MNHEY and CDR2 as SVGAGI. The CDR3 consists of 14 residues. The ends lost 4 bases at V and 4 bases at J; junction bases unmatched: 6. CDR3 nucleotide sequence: TGTGCCAGCAGTTCGCTAGGGGGCTTCTATGGCTACACCTTC. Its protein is CASSSLGGFYGYTF.

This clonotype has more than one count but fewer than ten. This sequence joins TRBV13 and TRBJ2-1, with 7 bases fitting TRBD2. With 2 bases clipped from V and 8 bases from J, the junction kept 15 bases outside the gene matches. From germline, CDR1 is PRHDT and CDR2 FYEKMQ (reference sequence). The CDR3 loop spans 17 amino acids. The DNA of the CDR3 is TGTGCCAGCAGCTTACCCATGCCGGGGACTACCCCAGATGAGCAGTTCTTC. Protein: CASSLPMPGTTPDEQFF.

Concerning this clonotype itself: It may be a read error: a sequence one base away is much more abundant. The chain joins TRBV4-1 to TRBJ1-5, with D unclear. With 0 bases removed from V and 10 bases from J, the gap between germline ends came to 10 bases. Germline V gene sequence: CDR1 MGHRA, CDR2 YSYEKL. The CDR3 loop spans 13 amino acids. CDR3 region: CASSQEIGVPQHF. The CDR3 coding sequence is TGCGCCAGCAGCCAAGAGATAGGAGTACCCCAGCATTTT.

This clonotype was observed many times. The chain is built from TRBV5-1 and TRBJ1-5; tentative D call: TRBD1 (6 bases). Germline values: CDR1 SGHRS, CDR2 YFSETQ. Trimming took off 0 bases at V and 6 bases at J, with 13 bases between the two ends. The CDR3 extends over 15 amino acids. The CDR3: CASSLVSGASQPQHF. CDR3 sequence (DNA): TGCGCCAGCAGCTTGGTCTCGGGGGCGAGTCAGCCCCAGCATTTT.

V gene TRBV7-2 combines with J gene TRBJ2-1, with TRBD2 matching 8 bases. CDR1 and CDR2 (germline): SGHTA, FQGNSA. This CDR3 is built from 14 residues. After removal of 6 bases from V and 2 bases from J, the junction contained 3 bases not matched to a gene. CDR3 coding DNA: TGTGCCAGCAGATTCGGGGGGGCCTACAATGAGCAGTTCTTC. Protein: CASRFGGAYNEQFF. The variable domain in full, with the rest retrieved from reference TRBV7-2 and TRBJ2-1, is GAGVSQSPSNKVTEKGKDVELRCDPISGHTALYWYRQSLGQGLEFLIYFQGNSAPDKSGLPSDRFSAERTGGSVSTLTIQRTQQEDSAVYLCASRFGGAYNEQFFGPGTRLTVL.

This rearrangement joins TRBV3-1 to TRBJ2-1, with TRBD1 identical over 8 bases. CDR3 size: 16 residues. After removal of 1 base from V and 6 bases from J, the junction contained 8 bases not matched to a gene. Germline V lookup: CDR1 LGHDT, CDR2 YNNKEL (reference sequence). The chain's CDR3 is CASSQAPDRAGNEQFF. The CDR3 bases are TGTGCCAGCAGCCAAGCCCCGGACAGGGCTGGCAATGAGCAGTTCTTC.

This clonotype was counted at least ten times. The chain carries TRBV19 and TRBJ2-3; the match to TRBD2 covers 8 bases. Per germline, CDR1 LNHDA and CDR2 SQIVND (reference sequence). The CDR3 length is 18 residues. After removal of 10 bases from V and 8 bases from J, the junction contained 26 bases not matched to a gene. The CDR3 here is CATLSGSTGGAKGVTQYF. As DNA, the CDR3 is TGTGCCACCCTCTCGGGGTCGACCGGGGGGGCCAAGGGGGTTACGCAGTATTTT.

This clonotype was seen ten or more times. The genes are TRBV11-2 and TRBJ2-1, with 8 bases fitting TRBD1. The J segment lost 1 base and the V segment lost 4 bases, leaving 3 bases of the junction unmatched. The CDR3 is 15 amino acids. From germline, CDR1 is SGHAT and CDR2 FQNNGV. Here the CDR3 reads CASSSRTGSYNEQFF. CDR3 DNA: TGTGCCAGCAGCTCACGGACAGGGTCCTACAATGAGCAGTTCTTC.

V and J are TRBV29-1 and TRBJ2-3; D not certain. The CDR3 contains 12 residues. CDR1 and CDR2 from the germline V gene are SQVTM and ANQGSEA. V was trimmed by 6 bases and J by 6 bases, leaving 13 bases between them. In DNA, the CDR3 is TGCAGCGTCGAGATCGTATCGGATACGCAGTATTTT. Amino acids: CSVEIVSDTQYF.

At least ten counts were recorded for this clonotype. Here the CDR3 reads CASSQGQHYEQYF. The CDR3 DNA reads TGCGCCAGCAGCCAAGGACAACACTACGAGCAGTACTTC. This chain uses TRBV4-3 with TRBJ2-7; D remains unclear. CDR3 size: 13 residues. Looked up from germline, CDR1 is LGHNA and CDR2 is YSLEER. V lost 1 base and J 3 bases, leaving 7 bases between the germline ends.

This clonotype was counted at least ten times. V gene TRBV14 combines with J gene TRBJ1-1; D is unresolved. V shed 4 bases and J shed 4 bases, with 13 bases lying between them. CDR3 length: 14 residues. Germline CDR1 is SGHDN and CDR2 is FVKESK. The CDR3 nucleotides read TGTGCCAGCAGCCCGAACTTCGGATCCACTGAAGCTTTCTTT. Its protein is CASSPNFGSTEAFF.

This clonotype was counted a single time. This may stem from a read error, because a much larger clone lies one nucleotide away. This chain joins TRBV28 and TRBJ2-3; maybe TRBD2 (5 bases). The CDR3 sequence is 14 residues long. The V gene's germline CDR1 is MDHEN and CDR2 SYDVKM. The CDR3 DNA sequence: TGTGCCATCAGTTTACCGGGGAGCACAGATACGCAGTATTTT. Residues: CAISLPGSTDTQYF.

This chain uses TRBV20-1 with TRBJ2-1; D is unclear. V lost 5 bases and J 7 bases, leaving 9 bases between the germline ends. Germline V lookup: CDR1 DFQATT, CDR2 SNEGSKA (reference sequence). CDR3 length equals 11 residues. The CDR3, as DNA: TGCAGTGCTCGCGGAGAAAATGAGCAGTTCTTC. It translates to CSARGENEQFF.

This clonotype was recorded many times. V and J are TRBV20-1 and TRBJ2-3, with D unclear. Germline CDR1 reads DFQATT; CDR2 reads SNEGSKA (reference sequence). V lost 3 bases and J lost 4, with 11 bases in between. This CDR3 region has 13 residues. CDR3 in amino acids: CSARAPVADTQYF. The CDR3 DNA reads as TGCAGTGCTAGGGCCCCAGTTGCAGATACGCAGTATTTT.

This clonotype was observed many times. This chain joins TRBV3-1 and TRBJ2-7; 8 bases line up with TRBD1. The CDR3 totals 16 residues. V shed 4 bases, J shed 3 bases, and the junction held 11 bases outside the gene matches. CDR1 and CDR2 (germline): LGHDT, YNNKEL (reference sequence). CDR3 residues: CASSRPFGQGSYEQYF. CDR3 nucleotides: TGTGCCAGCAGCCGCCCTTTTGGACAGGGCAGCTACGAGCAGTACTTC.

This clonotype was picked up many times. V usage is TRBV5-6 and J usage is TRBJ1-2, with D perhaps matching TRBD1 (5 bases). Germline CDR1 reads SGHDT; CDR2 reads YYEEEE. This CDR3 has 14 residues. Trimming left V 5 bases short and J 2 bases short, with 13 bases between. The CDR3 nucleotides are TGTGCCAGCAGGCAGCGACAGTCGAACTATGGCTACACCTTC. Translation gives CASRQRQSNYGYTF.

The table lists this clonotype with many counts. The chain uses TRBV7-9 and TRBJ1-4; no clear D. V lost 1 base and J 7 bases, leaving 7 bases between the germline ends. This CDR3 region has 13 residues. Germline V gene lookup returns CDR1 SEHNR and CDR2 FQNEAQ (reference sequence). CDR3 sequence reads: CASSLGAPEKLFF. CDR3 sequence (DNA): TGTGCCAGCAGCTTAGGGGCACCTGAAAAACTGTTTTTT.

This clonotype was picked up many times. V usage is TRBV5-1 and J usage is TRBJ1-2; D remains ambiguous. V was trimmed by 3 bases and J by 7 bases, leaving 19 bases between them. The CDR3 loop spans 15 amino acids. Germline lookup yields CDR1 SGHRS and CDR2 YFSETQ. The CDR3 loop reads CASSSGERASFGYTF. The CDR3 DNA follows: TGCGCCAGCAGCTCTGGGGAGCGTGCTTCATTTGGCTACACCTTC.

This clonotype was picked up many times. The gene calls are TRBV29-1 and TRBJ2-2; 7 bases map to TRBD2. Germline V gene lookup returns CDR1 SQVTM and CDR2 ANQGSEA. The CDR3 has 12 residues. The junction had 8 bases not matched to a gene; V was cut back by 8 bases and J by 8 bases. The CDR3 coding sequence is TGCAGCTTGTCGGGAGCGGGAGGGGAGCTGTTTTTT. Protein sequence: CSLSGAGGELFF.